This paragraph covers one T cell receptor (beta chain) sequence. The CDR3 totals 14 residues. Per germline, CDR1 SGHRS and CDR2 YFSETQ. Trimming stripped 0 bases from V and 3 bases from J, with 10 bases between. Libraries were prepared by immunoSEQ multiplex PCR; TCRdb keeps only in-frame clonotypes and omits some of them. The sample records tens of thousands of clones, 80% to 95% being singletons. The data are from a study of T cell changes during pregnancy in multiple sclerosis. This chain joins TRBV5-1 and TRBJ2-7; D is possibly TRBD2 (5 bases). The sequence was collected from a female donor in good health, enrolled as a control in a pregnancy study. The source was peripheral blood, collected in the third trimester of pregnancy. CDR3 in amino acids: CASSLAGEGYEQYF. Here the CDR3 DNA reads TGCGCCAGCAGCTTGGCCGGGGAAGGCTACGAGCAGTACTTC.